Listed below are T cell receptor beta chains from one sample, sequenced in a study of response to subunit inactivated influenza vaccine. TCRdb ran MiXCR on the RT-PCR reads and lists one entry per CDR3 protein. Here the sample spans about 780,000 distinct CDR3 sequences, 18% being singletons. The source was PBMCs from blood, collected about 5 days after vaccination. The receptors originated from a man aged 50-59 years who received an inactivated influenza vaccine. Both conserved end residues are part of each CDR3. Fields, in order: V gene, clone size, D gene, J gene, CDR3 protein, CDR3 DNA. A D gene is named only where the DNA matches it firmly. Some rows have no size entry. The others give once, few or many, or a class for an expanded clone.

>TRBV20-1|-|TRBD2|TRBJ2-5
CSASPPPGTSGGFQETQYF
TGCAGTGCTAGCCCCCCCCCGGGTACTAGCGGGGGATTCCAAGAGACCCAGTACTTC
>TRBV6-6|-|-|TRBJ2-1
CASSFPSYNEQFF
TGTGCCAGCAGCTTCCCAAGTTACAATGAGCAGTTCTTC
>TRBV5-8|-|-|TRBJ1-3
CASSLDRLAGGRNTIYF
TGTGCCAGCAGCTTGGACAGGCTAGCGGGAGGAAGAAACACCATATATTTT
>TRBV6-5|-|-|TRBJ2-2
CASSYSDGGRGTGELFF
TGTGCCAGCAGTTACTCCGATGGGGGGCGAGGGACCGGGGAGCTGTTTTTT
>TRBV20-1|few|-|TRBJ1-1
CSARDRGTLEAFF
TGCAGTGCTAGAGATCGAGGGACACTTGAAGCTTTCTTT
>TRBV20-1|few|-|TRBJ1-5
CSAPDRRDQPQHF
TGCAGTGCCCCAGACAGGCGAGATCAGCCCCAGCATTTT
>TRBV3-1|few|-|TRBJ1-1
CASSPGGEPNTEAFF
TGTGCCAGCAGCCCCGGGGGAGAACCGAACACTGAAGCTTTCTTT
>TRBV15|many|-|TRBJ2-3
CATSRGPPRGTDTQYF
TGTGCCACCAGCAGAGGTCCTCCCAGGGGCACAGATACGCAGTATTTT
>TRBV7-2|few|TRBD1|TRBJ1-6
CASSSKTGTLNSPLHF
TGTGCCAGCAGCTCCAAGACAGGGACCCTCAATTCACCCCTCCACTTT
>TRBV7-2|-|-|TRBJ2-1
CASSLEMGEQFF
TGTGCCAGCAGCTTAGAAATGGGTGAGCAGTTCTTC
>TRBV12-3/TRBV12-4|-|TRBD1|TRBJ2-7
CASRYSQGATYEQYF
TGTGCCAGCAGATACTCACAGGGGGCCACCTACGAGCAGTACTTC
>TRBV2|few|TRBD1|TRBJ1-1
CAGDRGFTEAFF
TGTGCCGGGGACAGGGGGTTCACTGAAGCTTTCTTT
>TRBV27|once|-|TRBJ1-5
CASSLSNTGNQPQHF
TGTGCCAGCAGTTTATCGAATACAGGCAATCAGCCCCAGCATTTT
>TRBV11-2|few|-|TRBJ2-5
CASSLDPGSETQYF
TGTGCCAGCAGCTTAGATCCAGGGTCAGAGACCCAGTACTTC
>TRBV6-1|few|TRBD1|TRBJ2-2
CASSPTTGGLTGELFF
TGTGCCAGCAGCCCCACGACAGGGGGACTCACCGGGGAGCTGTTTTTT
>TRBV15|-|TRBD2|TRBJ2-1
CATSRRTSGFYNEQFF
TGTGCCACCAGCAGACGGACTAGCGGTTTCTACAATGAGCAGTTCTTC
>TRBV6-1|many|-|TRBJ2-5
CASSRYWGNPETQYF
TGTGCCAGCAGCAGATATTGGGGGAACCCAGAGACCCAGTACTTC
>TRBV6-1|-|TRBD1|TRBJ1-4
CASRKGDRAEKLFF
TGTGCCAGCAGAAAAGGGGACAGGGCTGAAAAACTGTTTTTT
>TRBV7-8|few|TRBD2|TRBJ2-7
CASSPRLAGDYEQYF
TGTGCCAGCAGCCCTCGACTAGCGGGGGACTACGAGCAGTACTTC
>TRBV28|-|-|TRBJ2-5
CASSPNTGRETQYF
TGTGCCAGCAGTCCAAACACAGGGAGGGAGACCCAGTACTTC
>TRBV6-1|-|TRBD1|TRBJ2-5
CASSPGQGVKTQYF
TGTGCCAGCAGTCCGGGACAGGGGGTGAAGACCCAGTACTTC
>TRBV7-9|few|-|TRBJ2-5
CASSLDSGIETQYF
TGTGCCAGCAGCTTAGATAGCGGAATAGAGACCCAGTACTTC
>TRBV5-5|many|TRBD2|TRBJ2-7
CASSLPLAGGFGSYEQYF
TGTGCCAGCAGCTTACCCCTGGCGGGAGGTTTCGGCTCCTACGAGCAGTACTTC
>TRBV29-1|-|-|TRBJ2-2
CSVARGSSTGELFF
TGCAGCGTTGCCAGAGGGTCGAGCACCGGGGAGCTGTTTTTT
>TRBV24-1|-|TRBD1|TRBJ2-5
CATSDRDRGEETQYF
TGTGCCACCAGTGACCGTGACAGGGGGGAAGAGACCCAGTACTTC
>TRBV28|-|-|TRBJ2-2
CASSLTTAYTGELFF
TGTGCCAGCAGTTTAACGACGGCCTACACCGGGGAGCTGTTTTTT
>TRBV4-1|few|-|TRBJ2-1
CASSQSLRDNEQFF
TGCGCCAGCAGCCAATCGCTAAGGGACAATGAGCAGTTCTTC
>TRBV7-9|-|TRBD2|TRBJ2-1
CASSPGGGWSYNEQFF
TGTGCCAGCAGCCCGGGGGGAGGGTGGTCCTACAATGAGCAGTTCTTC
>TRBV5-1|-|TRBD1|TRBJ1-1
CASSWGQVFMKTEAFF
TGCGCCAGCAGCTGGGGACAGGTTTTTATGAAAACTGAAGCTTTCTTT
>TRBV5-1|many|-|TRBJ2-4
CASSLTGLAKNIQYF
TGCGCCAGCAGCTTGACAGGGTTAGCCAAAAACATTCAGTACTTC
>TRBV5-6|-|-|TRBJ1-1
CASSIVGLQGNTEAFF
TGTGCCAGCAGCATAGTCGGTTTGCAGGGGAACACTGAAGCTTTCTTT
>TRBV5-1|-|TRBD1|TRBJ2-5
CASSAGQGSETQYF
TGCGCCAGCAGCGCGGGACAGGGCTCAGAGACCCAGTACTTC
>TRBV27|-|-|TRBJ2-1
CATHGAVNSYNEQFF
TGTGCCACCCATGGGGCGGTAAACTCCTACAATGAGCAGTTCTTC
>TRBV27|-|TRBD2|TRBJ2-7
CASSLLAGGAPSYEQYF
TGTGCCAGCAGTCTACTAGCGGGGGGAGCCCCCTCCTACGAGCAGTACTTC
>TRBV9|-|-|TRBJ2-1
CASSEVSGLDEQFF
TGTGCCAGCAGCGAGGTTTCGGGCCTTGATGAGCAGTTCTTC
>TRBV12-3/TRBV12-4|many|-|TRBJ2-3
CASRLHPTSGSDTQYF
TGTGCCAGCAGGCTCCATCCGACTAGTGGGTCCGATACGCAGTATTTT
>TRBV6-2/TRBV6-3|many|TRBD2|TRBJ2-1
CASSYSGTPGLAIYNEQFF
TGTGCCAGCAGTTACTCGGGGACGCCGGGACTAGCGATCTACAATGAGCAGTTCTTC
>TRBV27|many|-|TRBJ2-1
CASSLQGFTNEQFF
TGTGCCAGCAGTTTGCAGGGGTTTACCAATGAGCAGTTCTTC
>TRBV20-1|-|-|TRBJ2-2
CSARGGGTAPGELFF
TGCAGTGCTAGAGGTGGGGGGACAGCCCCCGGGGAGCTGTTTTTT
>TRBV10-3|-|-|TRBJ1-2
CAISDVRRSNYGYTF
TGTGCCATCAGTGATGTCAGGCGCTCTAACTATGGCTACACCTTC
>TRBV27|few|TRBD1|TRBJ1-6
CASSFGQGALGSPLHF
TGTGCCAGCAGTTTTGGACAGGGGGCTTTAGGATCACCCCTCCACTTT